A selection of T cell receptor beta chains follows, all from one sample in a study of blood T cell repertoires in COVID-19. The table came from immunoSEQ multiplex PCR; TCRdb's copy has only in-frame clones and leaves some out. The data hold fewer than 200,000 clones, with around 83% observed a single time. Sequenced input: peripheral blood. The receptors shown here come from a woman between 70 and 85 years old with COVID-19, enrolled during active disease. The CDR3 runs from the conserved cysteine through the conserved F or W. D genes are given only for firm matches. The listing skips clone size in some rows; elsewhere it reads once, few, many or a size class.

>NA|TRBV5-1|TRBJ2-5|TRBD2
TGCGCCAGCAGCCCGACCTCGACTAGCGGGAAGGGTGAGACCCAGTACTTC
CASSPTSTSGKGETQYF
>NA|TRBV6-2/TRBV6-3|TRBJ2-2|TRBD2
TGTGCCAGCAGTTACACTAGCGGAGCGAACACCGGGGAGCTGTTTTTT
CASSYTSGANTGELFF
>NA|TRBV2|TRBJ2-2|TRBD2
TGTGCCAACGGGTCGGGTCCCTTTGATACCGGGACTAGCGGGAAGGTGGGGGGGAACGGGGAGCTGTTTTTT
CANGSGPFDTGTSGKVGGNGELFF
>NA|TRBV12-5|TRBJ2-1|TRBD1
TGTGCTAGTGGTTTGGGTGGGACAGGGGGCAATGAGCAGTTCTTC
CASGLGGTGGNEQFF
>NA|TRBV5-1|TRBJ2-7|NA
TGCGCCAGCAGCCCCGCGGCGGGCTACGAGCAGTACTTC
CASSPAAGYEQYF
>NA|TRBV18|TRBJ2-1|TRBD2
TGTGCCAGCTCACTGCCCGGCGGGGCGGGAGGGATTTACAATGAGCAGTTCTTC
CASSLPGGAGGIYNEQFF
>NA|TRBV7-2|TRBJ2-7|TRBD2
TGTGCCAGCTCCTTGACGGGAGGGGCCTACGAGCAGTACTTC
CASSLTGGAYEQYF
>NA|TRBV5-8|TRBJ2-7|NA
TGTGCCAGCAGCCGCGGACAGAGCTTATCCTACGAGCAGTACTTC
CASSRGQSLSYEQYF
>NA|TRBV6-2/TRBV6-3|TRBJ1-1|NA
TGTGCCAGCAGTTACTTTAAGAACACTGAAGCTTTCTTT
CASSYFKNTEAFF
>NA|TRBV2|TRBJ1-1|NA
TGTGCCAGCAGTGGCCAGGGTAACACTGAAGCTTTCTTT
CASSGQGNTEAFF
>NA|TRBV20-1|TRBJ2-3|TRBD2
TGCAGTGCTAGTTTCTCTAGCGGTTTTAGCACAGATACGCAGTATTTT
CSASFSSGFSTDTQYF
>NA|TRBV18|TRBJ1-5|TRBD1
TGTGCCAGCTCACCCGGGACAGTGAATCAGCCCCAGCATTTT
CASSPGTVNQPQHF
>NA|TRBV30|TRBJ2-1|TRBD2
TGTGCCGGACTAGCGCCCGCTACCTACAATGAGCAGTTCTTC
CAGLAPATYNEQFF
>NA|TRBV5-1|TRBJ1-2|NA
TGCGCCAGCAGCCTGCCTTCGGGAAACTATGGCTACACCTTC
CASSLPSGNYGYTF
>NA|TRBV18|TRBJ2-2|TRBD1
TGTGCCAGCTCACCACTGATGGACAGGGGGCTCGTCGGGGAGCTGTTTTTT
CASSPLMDRGLVGELFF
>once|TRBV11-3|TRBJ2-7|NA
TGTGCCAGCAGCCTTGGGGCAGGGGACTCCTACGAGCAGTACTTC
CASSLGAGDSYEQYF
>once|TRBV27|TRBJ2-7|NA
TGTGCCAGCAGTTTGACCGACAGCGTCGAGCAGTACTTC
CASSLTDSVEQYF
>once|TRBV18|TRBJ2-3|TRBD2
TGTGCCAGCTCACCTTGGACTAGCGGGACCCAAGATACGCAGTATTTT
CASSPWTSGTQDTQYF
>NA|TRBV7-2|TRBJ1-2|NA
TGTGCCAGCAGCGGCTCGGACAGCAACTATGGCTACACCTTC
CASSGSDSNYGYTF
>NA|TRBV7-9|TRBJ2-1|TRBD2
TGTGCCAGCAGCTCCGGAGGCGGGAGCTATCGTGAGCAGTTCTTC
CASSSGGGSYREQFF
>NA|TRBV6-6|TRBJ1-3|TRBD1
TGTGCCAGCAGCAGGTACAGGGGGCGTTCTGGAAACACCATATATTTT
CASSRYRGRSGNTIYF
>NA|TRBV24-1|TRBJ2-1|TRBD1
TGTGCCACCAGTGATTCTACAGGGGGCTATGAGCAGTTCTTC
CATSDSTGGYEQFF
>NA|TRBV12-3/TRBV12-4|TRBJ2-7|TRBD2
TGTGCCAGCAAATACGCAGCGGGAGGTGGGCAGTACTTC
CASKYAAGGGQYF